The T cell receptor beta chain described here comes from a study of T cells in Graves' hyperthyroidism and ophthalmopathy. General observations from the study: Stable hyperthyroidism was separated from ophthalmopathy by a model based on 13 V-J features.

Germline CDR1 SGHAT, CDR2 FQNNGV. The J segment lost 5 bases and the V segment lost 5 bases, leaving 8 bases of the junction unmatched. This CDR3 comprises 14 residues. This clonotype has a handful of counts. The target antigen is unknown. Template material for amplifying TCR beta CDR3 regions consisted of RNA transcripts. HTBI primers drove first-round RT-PCR of the TCR CDR3. From the multiplex PCR reads, TCRdb called clonotypes with MiXCR, one entry per CDR3 protein. The table shows hundreds of thousands of distinct CDR3 sequences, with about a third occurring only once. Stable hyperthyroidism: no ophthalmopathy progression over 18 months of follow-up. For the diagnoses, clinical symptoms, serum thyroxine and TRAb, thyroid ultrasound and orbital computed tomography were used. The PBMCs were taken from about 10 ml of fresh peripheral blood.

Sequencing was performed on blood. This clonotype was obtained from a woman between 40 and 50 years old with Graves' hyperthyroidism. The chain joins TRBV11-2 to TRBJ2-7; 8 nucleotides agree with TRBD1. The CDR3 loop reads CASSPGQGKDEQYF. The CDR3 DNA follows: TGTGCCAGCAGCCCCGGACAGGGTAAGGACGAGCAGTACTTC.